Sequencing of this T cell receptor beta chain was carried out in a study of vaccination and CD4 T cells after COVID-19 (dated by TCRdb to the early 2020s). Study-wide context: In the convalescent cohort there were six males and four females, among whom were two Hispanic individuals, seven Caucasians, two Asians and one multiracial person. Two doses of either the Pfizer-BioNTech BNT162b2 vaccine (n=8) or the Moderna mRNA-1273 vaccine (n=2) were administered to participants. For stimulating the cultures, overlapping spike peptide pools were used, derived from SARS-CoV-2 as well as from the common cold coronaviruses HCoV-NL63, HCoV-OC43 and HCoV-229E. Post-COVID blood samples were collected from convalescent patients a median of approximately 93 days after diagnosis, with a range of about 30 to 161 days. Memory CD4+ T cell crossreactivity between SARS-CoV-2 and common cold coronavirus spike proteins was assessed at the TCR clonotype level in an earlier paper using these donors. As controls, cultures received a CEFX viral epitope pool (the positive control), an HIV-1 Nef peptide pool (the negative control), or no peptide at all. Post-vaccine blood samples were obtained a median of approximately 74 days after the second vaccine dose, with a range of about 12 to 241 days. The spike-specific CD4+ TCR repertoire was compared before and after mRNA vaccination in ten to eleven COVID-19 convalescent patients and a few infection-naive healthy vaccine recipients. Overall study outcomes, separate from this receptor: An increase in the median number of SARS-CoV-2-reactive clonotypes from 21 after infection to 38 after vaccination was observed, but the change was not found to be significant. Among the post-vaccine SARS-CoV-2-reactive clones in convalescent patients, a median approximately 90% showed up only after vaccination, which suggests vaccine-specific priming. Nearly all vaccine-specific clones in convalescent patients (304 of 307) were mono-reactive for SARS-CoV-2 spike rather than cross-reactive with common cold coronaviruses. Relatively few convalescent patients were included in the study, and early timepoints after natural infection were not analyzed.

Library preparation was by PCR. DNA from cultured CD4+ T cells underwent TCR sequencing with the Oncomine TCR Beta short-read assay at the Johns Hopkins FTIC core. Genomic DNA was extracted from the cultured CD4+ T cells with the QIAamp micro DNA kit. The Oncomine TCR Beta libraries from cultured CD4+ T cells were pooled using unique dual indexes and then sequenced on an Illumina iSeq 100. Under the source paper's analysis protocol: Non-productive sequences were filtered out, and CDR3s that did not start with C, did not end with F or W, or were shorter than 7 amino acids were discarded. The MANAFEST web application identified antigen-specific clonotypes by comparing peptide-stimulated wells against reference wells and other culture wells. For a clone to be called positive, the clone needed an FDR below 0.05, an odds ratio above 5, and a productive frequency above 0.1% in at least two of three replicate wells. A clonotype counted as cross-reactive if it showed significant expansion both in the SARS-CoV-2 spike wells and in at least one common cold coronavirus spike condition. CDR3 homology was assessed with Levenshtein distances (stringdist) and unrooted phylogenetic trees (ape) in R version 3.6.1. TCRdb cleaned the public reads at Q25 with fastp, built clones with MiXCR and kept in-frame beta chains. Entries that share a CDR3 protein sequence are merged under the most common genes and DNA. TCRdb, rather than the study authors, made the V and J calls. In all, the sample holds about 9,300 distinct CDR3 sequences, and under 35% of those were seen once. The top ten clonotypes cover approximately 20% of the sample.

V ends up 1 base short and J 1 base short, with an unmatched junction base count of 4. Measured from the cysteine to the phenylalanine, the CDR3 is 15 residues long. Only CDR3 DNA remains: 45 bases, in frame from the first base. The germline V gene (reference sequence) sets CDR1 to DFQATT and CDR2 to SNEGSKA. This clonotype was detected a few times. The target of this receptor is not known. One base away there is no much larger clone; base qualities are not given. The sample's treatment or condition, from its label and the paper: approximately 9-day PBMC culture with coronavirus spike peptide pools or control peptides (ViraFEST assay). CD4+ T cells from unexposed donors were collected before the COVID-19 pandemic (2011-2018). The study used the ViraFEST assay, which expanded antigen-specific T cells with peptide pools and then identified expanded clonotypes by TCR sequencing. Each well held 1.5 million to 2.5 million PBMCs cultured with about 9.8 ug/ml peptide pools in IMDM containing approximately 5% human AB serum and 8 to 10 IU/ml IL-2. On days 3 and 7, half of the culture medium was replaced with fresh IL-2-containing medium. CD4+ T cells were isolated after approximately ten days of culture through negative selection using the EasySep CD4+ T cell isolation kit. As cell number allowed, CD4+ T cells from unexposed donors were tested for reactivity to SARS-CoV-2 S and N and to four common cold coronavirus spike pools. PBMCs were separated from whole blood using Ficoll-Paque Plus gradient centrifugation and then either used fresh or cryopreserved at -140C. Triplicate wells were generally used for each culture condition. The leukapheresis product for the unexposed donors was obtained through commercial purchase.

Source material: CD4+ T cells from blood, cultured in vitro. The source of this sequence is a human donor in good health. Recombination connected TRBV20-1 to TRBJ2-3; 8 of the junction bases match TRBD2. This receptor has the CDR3 CSARGGSGGTDTQYF. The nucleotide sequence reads TGCAGTGCTAGAGGGGGTAGCGGGGGCACAGATACGCAGTATTTT.